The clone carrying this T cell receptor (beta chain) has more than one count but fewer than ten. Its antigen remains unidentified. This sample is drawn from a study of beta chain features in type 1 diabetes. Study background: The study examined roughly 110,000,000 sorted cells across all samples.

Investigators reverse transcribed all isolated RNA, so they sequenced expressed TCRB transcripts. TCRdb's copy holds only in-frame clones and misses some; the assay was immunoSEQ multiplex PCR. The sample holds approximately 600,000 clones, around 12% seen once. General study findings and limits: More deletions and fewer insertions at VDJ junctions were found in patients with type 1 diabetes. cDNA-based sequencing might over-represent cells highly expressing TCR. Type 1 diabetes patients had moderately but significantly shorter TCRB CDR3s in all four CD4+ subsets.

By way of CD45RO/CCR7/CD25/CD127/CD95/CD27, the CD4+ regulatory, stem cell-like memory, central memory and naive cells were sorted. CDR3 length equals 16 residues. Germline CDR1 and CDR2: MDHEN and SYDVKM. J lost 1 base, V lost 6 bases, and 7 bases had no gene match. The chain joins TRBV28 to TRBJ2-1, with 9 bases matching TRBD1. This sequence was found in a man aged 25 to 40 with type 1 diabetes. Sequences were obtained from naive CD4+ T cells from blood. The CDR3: CASSQPGQGSYNEQFF. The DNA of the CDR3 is TGTGCCAGCAGCCAACCGGGACAGGGTTCCTACAATGAGCAGTTCTTC.